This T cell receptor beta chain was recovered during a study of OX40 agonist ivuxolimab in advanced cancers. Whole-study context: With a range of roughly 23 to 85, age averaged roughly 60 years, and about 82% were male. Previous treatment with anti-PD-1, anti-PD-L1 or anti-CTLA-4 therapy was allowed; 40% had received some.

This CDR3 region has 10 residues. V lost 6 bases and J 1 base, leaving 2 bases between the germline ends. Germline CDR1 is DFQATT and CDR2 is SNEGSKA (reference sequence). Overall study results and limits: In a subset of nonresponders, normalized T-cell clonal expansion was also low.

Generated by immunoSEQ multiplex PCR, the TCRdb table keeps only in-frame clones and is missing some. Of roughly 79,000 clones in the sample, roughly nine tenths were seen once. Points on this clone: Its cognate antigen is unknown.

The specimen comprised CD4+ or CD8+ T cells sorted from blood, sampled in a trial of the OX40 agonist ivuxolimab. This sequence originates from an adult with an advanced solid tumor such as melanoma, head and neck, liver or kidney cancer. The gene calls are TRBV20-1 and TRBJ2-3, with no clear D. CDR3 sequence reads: CSARTDTQYF. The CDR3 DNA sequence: TGCAGTGCCCGCACAGATACGCAGTATTTT.